This TCR beta chain was obtained from a study of tissue T cells after allogeneic stem cell transplantation. Overall study findings and caveats: Within patients, tissue anatomy strongly shaped TCR repertoire composition. Only a limited share of tissue TCRs appeared in blood or spleen. Limitations included a small, clinically heterogeneous cohort and limited sampling depth.

The V and J ends lost 4 bases and 3 bases, in that order; junction bases with no gene match: 5. The germline V gene encodes CDR1 SGHDT and CDR2 FRDEAV. This CDR3 is built from 16 residues. CDR3 sequences, V/J genes, frequencies and template counts came from survey-depth TCRbeta sequencing. Some clones are missing from TCRdb's copy, which holds only in-frame ones; the method was immunoSEQ multiplex PCR. The sample contains nearly 50,000 clones, 65% to 80% of which appear only once. The table lists this clone with a count of one. Its antigen remains unknown. Germline and genes: mouse. The sequenced fragment ends 1 residue before the CDR3 boundary, so the rest is inferred from the germline J gene.

The TCR originated in a pool of C57BL/6 mice in good health. V and J are TRBV14 and TRBJ2-2; 11 bases align to TRBD2. The specimen sequenced was sorted cells pooled from one or two spleens. CDR3 bases read: TGTGCCAGCAGTCACTGGGGGGGCGCGGACACCGGGCAGCTCTAC. Its protein is CASSHWGGADTGQLY. The complete CDR3 sequence is CASSHWGGADTGQLYF. Full variable domain (rest looked up from reference TRBV14 and TRBJ2-2): EAGVTQSPRYAVLQEGQAVSFWCDPISGHDTLYWYQQPRDQGPQLLVYFRDEAVIDNSQLPSDRFSAVRPKGTNSTLKIQSAKQGDTATYLCASSHWGGADTGQLYFGEGSKLTVL.